Listed here are 17 T cell receptor beta chains from one sample, sequenced in a study of cytomegalovirus exposure and HLA in healthy donors. A multiplex PCR was run with 60 Vbeta primers and 13 Jbeta primers. Here immunoSEQ multiplex PCR was the method, and the copy in TCRdb shows in-frame clones only, minus some. Altogether roughly 120,000 clones are present, about four fifths being singletons, with the ten largest covering 1.5%. The material sequenced was PBMCs. These receptors all come from a young woman in good health and CMV-seronegative.

The J gene is TRBJ1-5, the V gene TRBV2; 12 nucleotides match TRBD1. Germline values: CDR1 SNHLY, CDR2 FYNNEI. J gave up 1 base and V 5 bases, and 9 bases lay outside the gene matches. This CDR3 spans 18 amino acids. CDR3: CASSPGQGALRSNQPQHF. The CDR3 bases are TGTGCCAGCAGTCCGGGACAGGGGGCTCTCCGGAGCAATCAGCCCCAGCATTTT.

The rearrangement joins TRBV2 to TRBJ1-4; the D gene is possibly TRBD1 (5 bases). Trimming removed 6 bases from V and 1 base from J, with 12 bases in between. Germline-derived CDR1 and CDR2 are SNHLY and FYNNEI. The CDR3 is 15 residues long. This chain's CDR3 is CASSAPGGTNEKLFF. Written as DNA, the CDR3 is TGTGCCAGCAGCGCCCCCGGGGGAACTAATGAAAAACTGTTTTTT.

A single count supports this clone. This CDR3 is CASSTQTGNSNQPQHF. The CDR3 nucleotides read TGTGCCAGCAGTACCCAAACAGGGAATAGCAATCAGCCCCAGCATTTT. V is TRBV6-6 and J is TRBJ1-5; TRBD1 might be the D (6 bases). The V and J ends lost 5 bases and 0 bases respectively, with 14 bases between them. The CDR3 has 16 amino acids. Per the germline V gene, CDR1 is MNHNY and CDR2 is SVGAGI (reference sequence).

The CDR3 region has the DNA TGTGCCAGCACCCCGGGACTAGCGGGGGGGCCTCAGTTCTTC. Translating it yields CASTPGLAGGPQFF. The chain carries TRBV6-5 and TRBJ2-1, with TRBD2 identical over 16 bases. V shed 7 bases, J shed 13 bases, and the junction held 7 bases outside the gene matches. The CDR3 is made up of 14 amino acids. The germline V gene has CDR1 MNHEY and CDR2 SVGAGI.

CDR3: CASSNWRGSGNTIYF. DNA for the CDR3: TGTGCCAGCAGCAACTGGAGGGGCTCTGGAAACACCATATATTTT. This chain links TRBV5-8 with TRBJ1-3; D may be TRBD1 (5 bases). Germline V gives CDR1 SGHTS, CDR2 YDEGEE. The V end lost 4 bases, the J end lost 0 bases, and 11 bases lay between the germline ends. The CDR3 is made up of 15 amino acids. The full variable domain, with the rest looked up from reference TRBV5-8 and TRBJ1-3, is EAGVTQSPTHLIKTRGQQATLRCSPISGHTSVYWYQQALGLGLQFLLWYDEGEERNRGNFPPRFSGRQFPNYSSELNVNALELEDSALYLCASSNWRGSGNTIYFGEGSWLTVV.

CDR3 protein: CASSNEQNTEAFF. CDR3 coding DNA: TGTGCCAGCAGCAATGAACAGAACACTGAAGCTTTCTTT. V gene TRBV2 combines with J gene TRBJ1-1; no clear D gene. The CDR3 length is 13 residues. V lost 6 bases and J 1 base, leaving 9 bases between the germline ends. Germline V gene data show CDR1 as SNHLY and CDR2 as FYNNEI.

The V gene is TRBV19, the J gene TRBJ1-1; 7 nucleotides match TRBD1. This CDR3 contains 14 residues. Germline assignment: CDR1 LNHDA and CDR2 SQIVND (reference sequence). J gave up 0 bases and V 6 bases, and 4 bases lay outside the gene matches. The CDR3 region is CASRPTGMNTEAFF. CDR3 in DNA: TGTGCCAGTAGACCGACAGGGATGAACACTGAAGCTTTCTTT.

The chain carries TRBV7-9 and TRBJ2-7, with D unclear. CDR1 is SEHNR, CDR2 FQNEAQ, per germline (reference sequence). The CDR3 length is 12 residues. Trimming shortened V by 5 bases and J by 5 bases, and 10 bases separated the two germline ends. CDR3: CASSPHRDEQYF. The CDR3 DNA follows: TGTGCCAGCAGCCCCCACCGGGACGAGCAGTACTTC.

The chain is built from TRBV18 and TRBJ1-1; 10 bases map to TRBD1. The CDR3 totals 15 residues. Losses at the gene ends were 4 bases for V and 8 bases for J; bases not matched to a gene: 10. Germline CDR1 KGHSH, CDR2 LQKENI. CDR3 bases: TGTGCCAGCTCACTATATGACAGGGGGCAGGTCGAAGCTTTCTTT. This sequence encodes CASSLYDRGQVEAFF.

The chain links TRBV7-2 to TRBJ2-1; D is unclear. The V gene's germline CDR1 is SGHTA and CDR2 FQGNSA. The CDR3 runs 16 residues. Trimming stripped 5 bases from V and 0 bases from J, with 14 bases between. The CDR3 here is CASSQRSVDSYNEQFF. The CDR3 DNA sequence: TGTGCCAGCAGCCAAAGGAGCGTGGACTCCTACAATGAGCAGTTCTTC.

This clone is a singleton in its sample. The chain carries TRBV6-6 and TRBJ1-2, with D tentatively TRBD1 (5 bases). CDR1 MNHNY and CDR2 SVGAGI come from the germline V gene (reference sequence). This CDR3 has 14 residues. Trimming took 0 bases from V and 6 from J, leaving 11 bases between them. CDR3 in DNA: TGTGCCAGCAGTTACTCGGAGGGGAGTCATGGCTACACCTTC. The encoded protein is CASSYSEGSHGYTF.

V is TRBV30 and J is TRBJ2-5, with D possibly matching TRBD2 (6 bases). The CDR3 sequence is 15 residues long. V lost 0 bases and J 4 bases, leaving 15 bases between the germline ends. Per the germline V gene, CDR1 is GTSNPN and CDR2 is SVGIG (reference sequence). The CDR3 here is CAWSVGAGTGETQYF. The DNA of the CDR3 is TGTGCCTGGAGTGTAGGGGCGGGGACGGGAGAGACCCAGTACTTC.

In DNA form, the CDR3 reads TGTGCCAGCAGGAAGGACATGGGGGGACACAATGAGCAGTTCTTC. Amino acids: CASRKDMGGHNEQFF. The chain combines TRBV6-1 with TRBJ2-1, with D possibly being TRBD2 (6 bases). The CDR3 totals 15 residues. CDR1 MNHNS and CDR2 SASEGT come from the germline V gene. The V end lost 6 bases, the J end lost 5 bases, and 17 bases lay between the germline ends.

This chain joins TRBV21-1 and TRBJ1-1. TRBV21-1 is listed as a pseudogene. The CDR3 is 14 amino acids. This CDR3 is CASSNEGSNTEAFF. The DNA of the CDR3 is TGTGCCAGCAGCAATGAGGGTAGTAACACTGAAGCTTTCTTT.

The CDR3 spells CASSVPVGPYTGELFF. DNA of the CDR3: TGCGCCAGCAGCGTACCGGTGGGCCCCTACACCGGGGAGCTGTTTTTT. V gene TRBV4-1 combines with J gene TRBJ2-2, with unresolved D. V lost 5 bases to trimming and J lost 3 bases, with 16 bases between them. CDR3 length: 16 residues. CDR1 MGHRA and CDR2 YSYEKL come from the germline V gene.

This sequence joins TRBV19 and TRBJ2-2, with D perhaps matching TRBD2 (5 bases). Trimming shortened V by 4 bases and J by 6 bases, and 12 bases separated the two germline ends. This CDR3 contains 14 residues. The germline V gene encodes CDR1 LNHDA and CDR2 SQIVND (reference sequence). The CDR3 region has the DNA TGTGCCAGTAGTAAACTAGGTCTCCCCGGGGAGCTGTTTTTT. This sequence encodes CASSKLGLPGELFF.

The rearrangement links TRBV27 to TRBJ2-1; 8 bases line up with TRBD2. V shed 10 bases and J 8 bases; nucleotides not matched to a gene: 13. The CDR3 is made up of 14 amino acids. Germline CDR1 and CDR2: MNHEY and SMNVEV (reference sequence). Here the CDR3 reads CATGRGLGLDEQFF. CDR3 DNA sequence: TGTGCCACGGGAAGGGGACTAGGTCTAGATGAGCAGTTCTTC.